The TCR beta chain described here comes from a study of shared clonotypes between healthy human individuals. Every subset's genomic DNA went evenly onto several immunoSEQ plates. TCRdb's table, derived via immunoSEQ multiplex PCR, lists solely in-frame clones and lacks some. The sample records roughly 2.4 million clones, 95% being singletons. A CD45RA+ naive subset and a CD45RA-negative memory subset were split from CD4+ cells. The CDR3 loop spans 13 amino acids. The V and J ends lost 6 bases and 6 bases respectively, with 14 bases between them. Per germline, CDR1 SGHRS and CDR2 YFSETQ. What was sequenced was naive CD4+ T cells sorted from blood. Subset meaning: CD45RA+ positively selected. The chain recombines TRBV5-1 with TRBJ2-3; D assignment may be TRBD1 or TRBD2 (6 bases each). This clonotype was obtained from a man between 18 and 35 years old in good health. CDR3 amino acids: CASNGEGGDTQYF. CDR3 coding DNA: TGCGCCAGCAATGGTGAAGGGGGGGATACGCAGTATTTT.